This paragraph covers one TCR beta chain sequence. Antigen specificity is unknown. The data are from a study of somatic mutations in cytotoxic T cells in rheumatoid arthritis. Study-level results: What antigens the expanded CD8+ clones targeted remained unknown. Among 65 to 75 patients, under ten showed a largest CD8+ clone that surpassed 20% of CD8+ cells.

The assay was immunoSEQ multiplex PCR, and TCRdb's table has in-frame clones only and misses some. The sample lists some 30,000 clones, more than 85% seen once, with roughly a tenth in the top ten. The CDR3 has 15 residues. The germline V gene encodes CDR1 SGHRS and CDR2 YFSETQ. The junction had 3 bases not matched to a gene; V was cut back by 5 bases and J by 2 bases. Sequenced sample: CD8+ T cells sorted from blood. This chain links TRBV5-1 with TRBJ2-3; 12 nucleotides match TRBD2. This sequence was found in an adult with rheumatoid arthritis. The CDR3 DNA sequence: TGCGCCAGCAGGCGGACTAGCGGGAACACAGATACGCAGTATTTT. It encodes CASRRTSGNTDTQYF.